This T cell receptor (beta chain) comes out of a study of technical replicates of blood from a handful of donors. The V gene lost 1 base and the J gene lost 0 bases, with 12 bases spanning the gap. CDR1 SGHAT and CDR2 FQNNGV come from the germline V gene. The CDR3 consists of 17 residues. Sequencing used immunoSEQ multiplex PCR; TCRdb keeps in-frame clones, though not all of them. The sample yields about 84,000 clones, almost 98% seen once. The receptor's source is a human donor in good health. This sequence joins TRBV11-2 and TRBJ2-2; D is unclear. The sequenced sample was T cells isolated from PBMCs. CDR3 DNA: TGTGCCAGCAGCTTAGGGCTCTCGGGTTCGAACACCGGGGAGCTGTTTTTT. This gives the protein CASSLGLSGSNTGELFF.